Sequencing of this T cell receptor beta chain was carried out in a study of blood T cell repertoires in COVID-19. Study as a whole: The study drew acute and convalescent COVID-19 samples from the United States, Italy and Spain. Sample material is recorded as cDNA or gDNA derived from T cells, B-cell-depleted T cells, or PBMCs.

Germline lookup yields CDR1 MNHEY and CDR2 SMNVEV (reference sequence). The CDR3 is made up of 15 amino acids. V gave up 7 bases and J gave up 2 bases; unmatched junction bases: 5. Only in-frame clones appear in the TCRdb table, and some are missing; sequencing was by immunoSEQ multiplex PCR. The table has 140,000 or so clones, approximately 90% seen once; the top ten hold less than 0.95%. The origin of this receptor is a woman in her 50s with acute or convalescent COVID-19. Sequencing input: peripheral blood. The gene calls are TRBV27 and TRBJ1-3, with 10 bases fitting TRBD1. The CDR3, as DNA: TGTGCCAGCACCCTGACAGGGGGCGCTGGAAACACCATATATTTT. This codes for CASTLTGGAGNTIYF.